Reported below is one T cell receptor beta chain. No antigen is known for it. In the PCR, 60 Vbeta and 13 Jbeta primers were used. TCRdb's copy holds only in-frame clones and misses some; the assay was immunoSEQ multiplex PCR. This sample's clone table lists around 140,000 clones. These data belong to a study of cytomegalovirus exposure and HLA in healthy donors. Points from the study as a whole: Per a prior analysis, the majority of TCR beta V segments were productive roughly 90% or roughly 30% of the time. TCR beta V- and J-gene trimming was later associated with a missense DCLRE1C variant.

The source material was PBMCs. This TCR was recovered from a male donor in good health and CMV-seronegative.

The CDR3 here is CAWSRDNYGYTF. The CDR3 DNA follows: TGTGCCTGGAGCAGGGATAACTATGGCTACACCTTC. V gene TRBV30 combines with J gene TRBJ1-2, with D perhaps matching TRBD1 (5 bases). This CDR3 comprises 12 residues. CDR1 is GTSNPN, CDR2 SVGIG, per germline (reference sequence). The V end lost 3 bases, the J end lost 1 base, and 6 bases lay between the germline ends.